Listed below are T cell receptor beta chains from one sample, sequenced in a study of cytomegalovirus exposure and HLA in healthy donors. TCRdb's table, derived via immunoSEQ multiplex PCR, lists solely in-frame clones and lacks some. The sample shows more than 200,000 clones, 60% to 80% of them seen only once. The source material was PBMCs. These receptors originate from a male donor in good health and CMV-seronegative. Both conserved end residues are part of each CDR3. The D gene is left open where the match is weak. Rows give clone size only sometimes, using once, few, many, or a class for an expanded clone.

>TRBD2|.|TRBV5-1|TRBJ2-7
TGCGCCAGCAGCTTGAACCCGGGGCTAGCGGGGGGAAAGCCTCTTAACTACGAGCAGTACTTC
CASSLNPGLAGGKPLNYEQYF
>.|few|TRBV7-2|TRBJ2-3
TGTGCCAGCAGCTCATCGGTTCTAGATACGCAGTATTTT
CASSSSVLDTQYF
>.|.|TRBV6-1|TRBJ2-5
TGTGCCAGCAGTGCGGACAGATGGGAAGAGACCCAGTACTTC
CASSADRWEETQYF
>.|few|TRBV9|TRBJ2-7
TGTGCCAGCAGCGCGGGGGTGGGCGAGCAGTACTTC
CASSAGVGEQYF
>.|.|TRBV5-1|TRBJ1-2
TGCGCCAGCAGCACAGACAGGACACCCTATGGCTACACCTTC
CASSTDRTPYGYTF
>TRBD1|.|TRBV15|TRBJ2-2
TGTGCCACCAGCCGAACGGACAGGGGAGACGGGGAGCTGTTTTTT
CATSRTDRGDGELFF
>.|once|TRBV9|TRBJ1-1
TGTGCCAGCAGCGTAGGGGTAGCACCGAACACTGAAGCTTTCTTT
CASSVGVAPNTEAFF
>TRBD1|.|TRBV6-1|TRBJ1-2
TGTGCCAGCAGTGACCAGGGGGCTAGGTGGGGCTACACCTTC
CASSDQGARWGYTF
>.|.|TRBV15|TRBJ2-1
TGTGCCACCAGCAGGCGGAGGGCGCGGGAGCAGTTCTTC
CATSRRRAREQFF
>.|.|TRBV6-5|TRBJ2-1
TGTGCCAGCACTAGATCGGACAATGAGCAGTTCTTC
CASTRSDNEQFF
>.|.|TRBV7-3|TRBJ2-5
TGTGCCAGCAGCCCCAGGGGTACAGGGGAGACCCAGTACTTC
CASSPRGTGETQYF
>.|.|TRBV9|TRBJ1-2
TGTGCCAGCAACGAAGATGGAGCGAATTGGGATGGCTACACCTTC
CASNEDGANWDGYTF
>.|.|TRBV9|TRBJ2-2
TGTGCCAGCAGCGGACAGGCCGGCGGGGAGCTGTTTTTT
CASSGQAGGELFF
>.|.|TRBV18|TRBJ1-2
TGTGCCAGCTCACCTATCTTGACAGGCTATGGCTACACCTTC
CASSPILTGYGYTF
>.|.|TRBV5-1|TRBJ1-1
TGCGCCAGCAGCTTGGGGTTGGGGGGGTTGAACACTGAAGCTTTCTTT
CASSLGLGGLNTEAFF
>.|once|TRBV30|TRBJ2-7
TGTGCCTGGAGTAACGGAGTCTACGAGCAGTACTTC
CAWSNGVYEQYF
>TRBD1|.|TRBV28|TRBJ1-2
TGTGCCAGCAGACAGGGGAACTATGGCTACACCTTC
CASRQGNYGYTF
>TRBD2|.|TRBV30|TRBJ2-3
TGTGCCTGGAGCGGGGGGTACACAGATACGCAGTATTTT
CAWSGGYTDTQYF
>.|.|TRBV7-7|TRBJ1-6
TGTGCCAGCAGCTTAGGGGAGGGTTCACCCCTCCACTTT
CASSLGEGSPLHF
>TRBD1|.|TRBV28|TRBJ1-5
TGTGCCAGCAGTCTCTCAGGGGGCGCGGGTCAGCCCCAGCATTTT
CASSLSGGAGQPQHF
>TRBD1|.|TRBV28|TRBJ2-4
TGTGCCAGCATCGGCAGGGGGAGTTTAGCAGCCAAAAACATTCAGTACTTC
CASIGRGSLAAKNIQYF
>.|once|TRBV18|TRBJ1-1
TGTGCCAGCTTCACCACAGTCGGGAGGAGGGGCACTGAAGCTTTCTTT
CASFTTVGRRGTEAFF
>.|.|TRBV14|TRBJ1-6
TGTGCCAGCAGCCTTTCAGGAGGAGATTCACCCCTCCACTTT
CASSLSGGDSPLHF
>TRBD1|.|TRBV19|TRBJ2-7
TGTGCCAGTAGTCCGGGACAGAACTACGAGCAGTACTTC
CASSPGQNYEQYF
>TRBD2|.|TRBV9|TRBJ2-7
TGTGCCAGCAGCGTAGGTAGCGGGAGTATTTACGAGCAGTACTTC
CASSVGSGSIYEQYF
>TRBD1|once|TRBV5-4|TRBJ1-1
TGTGCCAGCAGCTTTCAGCGACAGGGGAGAGCTGAAGCTTTCTTT
CASSFQRQGRAEAFF
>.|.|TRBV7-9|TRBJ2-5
TGTGCCAGCAGCTTAATGGGCAGGGGAGAGACCCAGTACTTC
CASSLMGRGETQYF
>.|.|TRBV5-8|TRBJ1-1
TGTGCCAGCAGCTTGGGAGAAACAGGGTTGGCCGAAGCTTTCTTT
CASSLGETGLAEAFF
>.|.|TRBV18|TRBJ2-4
TGTGCCAGCTCACCAGAGGTCGGGGTGGTCGCCGGTGGCTTTCAGTACTTC
CASSPEVGVVAGGFQYF
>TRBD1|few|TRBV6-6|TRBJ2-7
TGTGCCAGCAGTCACAGGGACAGATACTACGAGCAGTACTTC
CASSHRDRYYEQYF
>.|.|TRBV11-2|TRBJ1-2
TGTGCCAGCAGCTTAGGACAGATTAACTATGGCTACACCTTC
CASSLGQINYGYTF
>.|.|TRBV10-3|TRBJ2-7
TGTGCCATCAGTGAGCTCCAGGAAAACTACGAGCAGTACTTC
CAISELQENYEQYF
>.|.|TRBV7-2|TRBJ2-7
TGTGCCAGCAGCTTAGGACTATGGAACGAGCAGTACTTC
CASSLGLWNEQYF
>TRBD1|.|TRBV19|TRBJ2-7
TGTGCCAGTAGTGTCCGGGACAGGACCCCCTACGAGCAGTACTTC
CASSVRDRTPYEQYF
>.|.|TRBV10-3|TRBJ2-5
TGTGCCATCAGTGAGGGACTCGAACAAGAGACCCAGTACTTC
CAISEGLEQETQYF
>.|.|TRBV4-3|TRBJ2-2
TGCGCCAGCAGCCAGAGTCCGAACACCGGGGAGCTGTTTTTT
CASSQSPNTGELFF
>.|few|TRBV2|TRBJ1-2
TGTGCCAGCAGCTTCGGACGCCGGGAGGCTGGCTACACCTTC
CASSFGRREAGYTF
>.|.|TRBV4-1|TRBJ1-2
TGCGCCAGCAGCCAAGAACAGGACAGCTATGGCTACACCTTC
CASSQEQDSYGYTF
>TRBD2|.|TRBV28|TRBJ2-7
TGTGCCAGCAGTTTACCCTTAGCGGGAGGGTACGAGCAGTACTTC
CASSLPLAGGYEQYF
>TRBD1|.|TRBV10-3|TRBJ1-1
TGTGCCATCAGTGAAAGGACAGGGACCATGAACACTGAAGCTTTCTTT
CAISERTGTMNTEAFF
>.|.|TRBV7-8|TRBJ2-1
TGTGCCAGCAGCTTAATATCCCTTCGCTCCTACAATGAGCAGTTCTTC
CASSLISLRSYNEQFF
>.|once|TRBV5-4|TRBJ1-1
TGTGCCAGCAGCCAGCGGACTCAGGACACTGAAGCTTTCTTT
CASSQRTQDTEAFF